The present TCR beta chain was sequenced within a study of cytomegalovirus exposure and HLA in healthy donors. Study context: Most genotyped donors, 81% of more than 300, had Caucasian-associated genetic ancestry. The study, taken as a whole, reports: As a later analysis showed, a missense DCLRE1C variant was linked to trimming of TCR beta V- and J-genes.

Germline values: CDR1 MDHEN, CDR2 SYDVKM. Losses at the gene ends were 8 bases for V and 5 bases for J; bases not matched to a gene: 4. This CDR3 region has 12 residues. PCR employed 60 Vbeta and 13 Jbeta primers. In the original analysis: Unique TCR beta chains totaled around 86 million in a later count, with roughly 10 million of them shared. Generated by immunoSEQ multiplex PCR, the TCRdb table keeps only in-frame clones and is missing some. The DNA gave D and trimming, while V, J and clone size come from that table. The table includes under 200,000 clones, around 77% detected once. A remark on this clone: No antigen is known for it.

V gene TRBV28 combines with J gene TRBJ2-7; 9 bases fit TRBD1. The TCR originated in a man aged 60 to 75 in good health and CMV-seronegative. The sample comprised PBMCs. DNA of the CDR3: TGTGCCAGCGGGACAGGGTTTGACGAGCAGTACTTC. It codes for CASGTGFDEQYF.